Below are 15 T cell receptor beta chains sequenced from a single sample in a study of Graves' ophthalmopathy and Graves' hyperthyroidism. Beta-chain TCR CDR3 regions were amplified from RNA transcripts. The library came from an HTBI-primed first-round RT-PCR and a second-round multiplex PCR. MiXCR, run by TCRdb on the multiplex PCR reads, gives a single entry per CDR3 protein. The sample has 650,000 to 800,000 distinct CDR3 sequences; about 41% are singletons. The source material was peripheral blood. The receptors here all came from an adult man with Graves' ophthalmopathy.

This clonotype has at least ten counts. The chain recombines TRBV4-2 with TRBJ1-6; no clear D. There are 14 residues in the CDR3. Looked up from germline, CDR1 is LGHNA and CDR2 is YNFKEQ. The V and J ends lost 1 base and 5 bases respectively, with 6 bases between them. This chain's CDR3 is CASSQGPDNSPLHF. In DNA form, the CDR3 reads TGTGCCAGCAGCCAAGGGCCGGATAATTCACCCCTCCACTTT.

At least ten counts were recorded for this clonotype. The V gene is TRBV15, the J gene TRBJ1-1; D remains ambiguous. The germline V and J ends were trimmed by 3 bases and 1 base, with 9 bases remaining between them. The CDR3 consists of 14 residues. Germline V gene lookup returns CDR1 LNHNV and CDR2 YYDKDF (reference sequence). CDR3 nucleotide sequence: TGTGCCACCAGCAGCGTAGTATCGAACACTGAAGCTTTCTTT. It encodes CATSSVVSNTEAFF.

As regards this clonotype: A much larger clone differs by one base, so this may be a read error. This chain uses TRBV7-9 with TRBJ2-2; D is unclear. The ends were cut back, 3 bases at V and 5 bases at J, with 13 bases in the middle. CDR3 size: 15 residues. Per germline, CDR1 SEHNR and CDR2 FQNEAQ (reference sequence). This CDR3 is CASSFRRVVTGELFF. In DNA, the CDR3 is TGTGCCAGCAGCTTCCGACGGGTCGTTACCGGGGAGCTGTTTTTT. Complete variable domain (other parts from reference TRBV7-9 and TRBJ2-2): DTGVSQNPRHKITKRGQNVTFRCDPISEHNRLYWYRQTLGQGPEFLTYFQNEAQLEKSRLLSDRFSAERPKGSFSTLEIQRTEQGDSAMYLCASSFRRVVTGELFFGEGSRLTVL.

This clonotype appeared a few times. The CDR3 protein is CASSYSTRGNSPLHF. The DNA for the CDR3 is TGTGCCAGCAGTTACTCGACGAGGGGCAATTCACCCCTCCACTTT. The chain uses TRBV6-6 and TRBJ1-6; TRBD1 might be the D (5 bases). The CDR3 totals 15 residues. The V gene lost 0 bases and the J gene lost 7 bases, with 10 bases spanning the gap. Germline V CDR1 and CDR2: MNHNY, SVGAGI (reference sequence).

This clonotype was seen many times. The genes are TRBV7-2 and TRBJ1-2; the D is unclear. CDR1 is SGHTA and CDR2 is FQGNSA in the germline V gene. The CDR3 has 15 amino acids. Trimming left V 5 bases short and J 0 bases short, with 13 bases between. The CDR3 region is CASSRRAGTNYGYTF. The CDR3 coding sequence is TGTGCCAGCAGCCGTAGGGCGGGCACTAACTATGGCTACACCTTC.

Only a few counts were recorded for this clonotype. This chain uses TRBV6-5 with TRBJ2-2; 9 bases are a match to TRBD1. The germline V gene encodes CDR1 MNHEY and CDR2 SVGAGI. With V trimmed by 6 bases and J by 6 bases, 5 bases remained unmatched. The CDR3 has 14 residues. This CDR3 is CASSRTGVPGELFF. The CDR3 DNA follows: TGTGCCAGCAGCAGGACAGGGGTACCCGGGGAGCTGTTTTTT.

This clonotype was recorded a few times. J is TRBJ2-5 and V is TRBV7-2, with TRBD1 matching 10 bases. V gave up 6 bases and J gave up 4 bases; unmatched junction bases: 5. CDR1 SGHTA and CDR2 FQGNSA come from the germline V gene. The CDR3 extends over 14 amino acids. CDR3 bases: TGTGCCAGCAGTCCTTGGACAGGGGGAGAGACCCAGTACTTC. Amino acid sequence: CASSPWTGGETQYF.

This clonotype has just a few counts. This chain connects TRBV9 to TRBJ2-5; 10 bases are a match to TRBD2. Germline V gene data show CDR1 as SGDLS and CDR2 as YYNGEE. After removal of 4 bases from V and 5 bases from J, the junction contained 8 bases not matched to a gene. The CDR3 is 15 residues long. CDR3 in DNA: TGTGCCAGCAGCCCGTTACAGGGACTAGCGGAGACCCAGTACTTC. Encoded protein: CASSPLQGLAETQYF.

This clonotype was counted once. At one end, the junction sequence differs from germline, possibly due to a read error. The V and J genes are TRBV7-2 and TRBJ2-5; D may be TRBD2 (5 bases). This CDR3 is 13 amino acids long. The germline V gene encodes CDR1 SGHTA and CDR2 FQGNSA. This CDR3 reads CASSPRFGENQYF. CDR3 coding DNA: TGTGCCAGCAGCCCCCGGTTTGGGGAGAACCAGTACTTC. Combining the CDR3 with reference TRBV7-2 and TRBJ2-5 gives the whole variable domain GAGVSQSPSNKVTEKGKDVELRCDPISGHTALYWYRQSLGQGLEFLIYFQGNSAPDKSGLPSDRFSAERTGGSVSTLTIQRTQQEDSAVYLCASSPRFGENQYFGPGTRLLVL.

The table lists this clonotype with many counts. The chain combines TRBV10-3 with TRBJ2-7; weak D call: TRBD2 (5 bases). In germline, CDR1 is ENHRY, CDR2 SYGVKD. The CDR3 totals 15 residues. Trimming took 0 bases from V and 1 from J, leaving 10 bases between them. DNA for the CDR3: TGTGCCATCAGTGAGTCAACCGGAGGTTCCTACGAGCAGTACTTC. Residues: CAISESTGGSYEQYF.

V and J are TRBV25-1 and TRBJ1-1, with TRBD1 matching 7 bases. Trimming removed 11 bases from V and 7 bases from J; junction bases left unmatched: 10. Germline CDR1 reads MGHDK; CDR2 reads SYGVNS. The CDR3 totals 12 residues. The CDR3, as DNA: TGTGCCTGGAGGAGACAGGGAGGTGAAGCTTTCTTT. Translation: CAWRRQGGEAFF. The full variable domain, rest sourced from reference TRBV25-1 and TRBJ1-1, is EADIYQTPRYLVIGTGKKITLECSQTMGHDKMYWYQQDPGMELHLIHYSYGVNSTEKGDLSSESTVSRIRTEHFPLTLESARPSHTSQYLCAWRRQGGEAFFGQGTRLTVV.

The chain couples TRBV2 to TRBJ2-5, with D unresolved. Germline CDR1 reads SNHLY; CDR2 reads FYNNEI. The CDR3 loop spans 14 amino acids. Trimming shortened V by 7 bases and J by 9 bases, and 21 bases separated the two germline ends. The CDR3 bases are TGTGCCAGCACGCCCGAAAATAGCAATCAGCCCCAGTACTTC. Protein: CASTPENSNQPQYF.

This clonotype has a count of ten or more. The rearrangement links TRBV19 to TRBJ1-5; D uncertain. The CDR3 is made up of 12 amino acids. Germline CDR1 and CDR2: LNHDA and SQIVND (reference sequence). V was shortened by 3 bases and J by 7 bases, with 7 bases between the two germline ends. CDR3 nucleotides: TGTGCCAGTAGTATCGTAGAACAGCCCCAGCATTTT. It yields the protein CASSIVEQPQHF.

The V and J genes are TRBV7-2 and TRBJ1-1; a possible D gene is TRBD1 (6 bases). The germline V gene encodes CDR1 SGHTA and CDR2 FQGNSA. Trimming removed 6 bases at V and 5 bases at J, with 13 bases between. The CDR3 runs to 13 residues. The CDR3 loop reads CASSTKGGTEAFF. The CDR3 nucleotides are TGTGCCAGCAGTACTAAAGGGGGGACTGAAGCTTTCTTT.

The V and J genes are TRBV25-1 and TRBJ2-5; the match to TRBD2 covers 7 bases. V shed 6 bases, J shed 1 base, and the junction held 11 bases outside the gene matches. The CDR3 spans 16 residues. The germline V gene has CDR1 MGHDK and CDR2 SYGVNS. The CDR3 coding sequence is TGTGCCAGCAGCCAAGATTGGGGGGGGATCCAAGAGACCCAGTACTTC. It codes for CASSQDWGGIQETQYF.